This T cell receptor beta chain derives from a study of cytomegalovirus exposure and HLA in healthy donors. The CDR3 is made up of 14 amino acids. The V end lost 4 bases, the J end lost 2 bases, and 13 bases lay between the germline ends. Germline V gives CDR1 SGHTS, CDR2 YDEGEE. On this clone itself: The antigen is unknown.

The PCR made use of 60 Vbeta and 13 Jbeta primers. TCRdb keeps only in-frame clones here, not all; method: immunoSEQ multiplex PCR. Its table records 50,000 or so clones. The study's findings and limits: Association of 16,951 TCR beta sequences with HLA alleles was found at 0.05 false discovery rate in a later analysis. CMV serostatus was the sole immune exposure data available. A few of the chains that were CMV-associated were confirmed in vitro to be specific for CMV antigens.

The sequencing sample was made of PBMCs. The receptor was isolated from a man between 50 and 59 years old in good health and CMV-seropositive. V usage is TRBV5-8 and J usage is TRBJ2-7; possibly TRBD1 for D (5 bases). The CDR3 loop reads CASSRKQGPYEQYF. CDR3 DNA: TGTGCCAGCAGCCGGAAGCAGGGCCCCTACGAGCAGTACTTC.